The sequence of this T cell receptor beta chain was determined in a study of cytotoxic CD8 clonotypes in ibrutinib-treated CLL. Study details: Responses comprised around 24 partial and 2 complete; at median approximately six years, approximately 14 remained remitted and some 12 progressed. Study findings and constraints: Sustained-remission patients were sampled at different times than progressing patients were. Public clonotypes were rare and shrank or held steady on treatment.

Germline CDR1 and CDR2: SQVTM and ANQGSEA. This CDR3 comprises 14 residues. V lost 6 bases to trimming and J lost 3 bases; unmatched junction nucleotides: 8. Deep sequencing aimed at 1 in 200,000 to 1 in 1 million T cells' resolution. Only in-frame clones appear in the TCRdb table, and some are missing; sequencing was by immunoSEQ multiplex PCR. The data show approximately 190,000 clones, roughly 65% seen once. Concerning this clone itself: No antigen is known for it.

The clonotype comes from a human donor with chronic lymphocytic leukemia. The chain combines TRBV29-1 with TRBJ2-1, with 7 nucleotides matching TRBD2. The material sequenced was PBMCs, taken after 12 months of ibrutinib treatment. The CDR3 here is CSVIKAGSYNEQFF. The CDR3, as DNA: TGCAGCGTCATTAAAGCGGGGAGCTACAATGAGCAGTTCTTC.